A selection of T cell receptor beta chains follows, all from one sample in a study of immune heterogeneity within non-small cell lung tumors. TCRdb reprocessed the multiplex PCR reads with MiXCR, giving one entry per CDR3 protein. The table has 3,100 or so distinct CDR3 sequences, roughly a sixth seen once; the top ten hold 15% to 20%. The sample taken for sequencing was lung tumor tissue. These receptors came from a man aged 45-65 years with non-small cell lung cancer. CDR3s include the opening cysteine and the closing phenylalanine or tryptophan. D genes are given only for firm matches. Expanded clones get a size class; other rows say once, few or many, or leave the size out.

D gene	clone size	V gene	J gene	CDR3 protein	CDR3 DNA
NA	medium-sized	TRBV28	TRBJ2-7	CASSGVASDYEQYF	TGTGCCAGCAGCGGGGTGGCTAGCGACTACGAGCAGTACTTC
NA	medium-sized	TRBV28	TRBJ2-2	CASKSPPANTGELFF	TGTGCCAGCAAGAGTCCCCCCGCGAACACCGGGGAGCTGTTTTTT
TRBD2	many	TRBV20-1	TRBJ2-2	CSAALAASHTGELFF	TGCAGTGCTGCACTAGCGGCATCCCACACCGGGGAGCTGTTTTTT
NA	medium-sized	TRBV6-5	TRBJ2-3	CASSYSDTQYF	TGTGCCAGCAGTTACTCCGATACGCAGTATTTT
NA	medium-sized	TRBV6-6	TRBJ2-5	CASSYSGAQYF	TGTGCCAGCAGTTACTCGGGGGCCCAGTACTTC
TRBD1	few	TRBV10-2	TRBJ1-2	CSSSDGTGEINGYTF	TGCTCCAGCAGTGATGGGACAGGGGAGATAAATGGCTACACCTTC
TRBD1	few	TRBV14	TRBJ2-5	CASSRRTGGRETQYF	TGTGCCAGCAGCCGAAGGACAGGGGGTCGAGAGACCCAGTACTTC
NA	medium-sized	TRBV9	TRBJ2-7	CASSPTIKGYEQYF	TGTGCCAGCAGCCCCACGATAAAGGGCTACGAGCAGTACTTC
TRBD1	medium-sized	TRBV20-1	TRBJ2-1	CSARRQGRSYNEQFF	TGCAGTGCTAGGAGACAGGGAAGGTCCTACAATGAGCAGTTCTTC
TRBD1	large	TRBV6-1	TRBJ1-2	CASSSTGTGSLYGYTF	TGTGCCAGCAGTTCCACCGGGACAGGGTCCCTCTATGGCTACACCTTC
NA	large	TRBV2	TRBJ1-1	CASSVWGNTEAFF	TGTGCCAGCAGTGTCTGGGGGAACACTGAAGCTTTCTTT
NA	medium-sized	TRBV18	TRBJ2-7	CASSPRRGAVRYEQYF	TGTGCCAGCTCTCCCCGGAGGGGGGCGGTTCGCTACGAGCAGTACTTC
TRBD1	large	TRBV7-8	TRBJ2-7	CASSSPSDRAYEQYF	TGTGCCAGCAGCTCCCCATCGGACAGGGCCTACGAGCAGTACTTC
NA	few	TRBV5-6	TRBJ2-1	CASIAGIGSYNEQFF	TGTGCCAGCATAGCCGGGATAGGCTCCTACAATGAGCAGTTCTTC
TRBD2	NA	TRBV2	TRBJ2-1	CASTFFGTSGGRTYNEQFF	TGTGCCAGCACATTTTTTGGGACTAGCGGGGGCCGCACCTACAATGAGCAGTTCTTC
NA	medium-sized	TRBV27	TRBJ1-2	CASSFGGNYGYTF	TGTGCCAGCAGTTTCGGCGGGAACTATGGCTACACCTTC
NA	medium-sized	TRBV19	TRBJ1-1	CASSMGRMNTEAFF	TGTGCCAGTAGTATGGGGCGGATGAACACTGAAGCTTTCTTT
NA	medium-sized	TRBV19	TRBJ2-2	CASSKTGELFF	TGTGCCAGTAGTAAGACCGGGGAGCTGTTTTTT
TRBD2	medium-sized	TRBV15	TRBJ2-1	CATRDSGRLGNEQFF	TGTGCCACCAGGGATAGCGGGAGGCTCGGGAATGAGCAGTTCTTC
NA	NA	TRBV3-1	TRBJ1-5	CASSPSSNQPQHF	TGTGCCAGCAGCCCCAGTAGCAATCAGCCCCAGCATTTT
NA	medium-sized	TRBV28	TRBJ1-5	CASSFLGRRQPQHF	TGTGCCAGCAGTTTCTTGGGACGGAGACAGCCCCAGCATTTT
NA	medium-sized	TRBV7-3	TRBJ2-1	CASSLTGEHEQFF	TGTGCCAGCAGCCTAACGGGGGAGCATGAGCAGTTCTTC
NA	medium-sized	TRBV6-1	TRBJ1-1	CASSSDSRNTEAFF	TGTGCCAGCAGCTCCGACAGCCGGAACACTGAAGCTTTCTTT
NA	NA	TRBV13	TRBJ2-5	CASSLPSASAQETQYF	TGTGCCAGCAGCTTACCTTCCGCTAGCGCTCAAGAGACCCAGTACTTC
NA	many	TRBV6-5	TRBJ2-1	CASSYSSLREQFF	TGTGCCAGCAGTTACTCTTCCCTTCGGGAGCAGTTCTTC
TRBD1	many	TRBV18	TRBJ2-3	CASSRDRGDTQYF	TGTGCCAGCTCACGAGACAGGGGGGATACGCAGTATTTT
NA	NA	TRBV7-8	TRBJ1-1	CASSFRPSTEAFF	TGTGCCAGCAGCTTCCGTCCCTCCACTGAAGCTTTCTTT
TRBD2	many	TRBV19	TRBJ2-5	CASGKGAGGEDMTQYF	TGTGCCAGTGGAAAAGGAGCGGGAGGCGAGGACATGACCCAGTACTTC
TRBD1	medium-sized	TRBV3-1	TRBJ2-7	CASSGTGGHEQYF	TGTGCCAGCAGCGGGACAGGGGGCCACGAGCAGTACTTC
NA	medium-sized	TRBV28	TRBJ2-7	CASNPAGSTYEQYF	TGTGCCAGCAACCCCGCAGGCAGTACCTACGAGCAGTACTTC
TRBD2	NA	TRBV6-1	TRBJ2-1	CAGSELAGGSSYNEQFF	TGTGCCGGCAGTGAACTGGCGGGAGGGAGCTCCTACAATGAGCAGTTCTTC
NA	NA	TRBV6-1	TRBJ1-5	CASSFAGPNQPQHF	TGTGCCAGCAGCTTTGCGGGGCCCAATCAGCCCCAGCATTTT
TRBD2	many	TRBV3-1	TRBJ2-3	CASSPWVAGGLSDTQYF	TGTGCCAGCAGCCCGTGGGTCGCGGGAGGGCTTTCGGATACGCAGTATTTT
NA	medium-sized	TRBV7-9	TRBJ2-7	CASSPDRFEQYF	TGTGCCAGCAGCCCTGACCGTTTCGAGCAGTACTTC
NA	large	TRBV18	TRBJ2-7	CASSPAPYEQYF	TGTGCCAGCTCACCGGCCCCCTACGAGCAGTACTTC